What follows are 19 T cell receptor beta chains derived from one specimen sequenced in a study of vaccination effects on CD4 cells after COVID-19. Prior to sequencing, the ViraFEST assay stimulated PBMC with viral peptide pools, which expanded the antigen-specific CD4+ T cells. CD4+ T cells were isolated after 10 days of culture. Neither prior SARS-CoV-2 infection nor positive nucleocapsid antibodies were present in the vaccine recipients. No antigen is known for these receptors. The method was immunoSEQ multiplex PCR; TCRdb's version includes in-frame clones alone and lacks a portion of them. The repertoire holds roughly 25,000 clones, with around 70% as singletons. Sequenced here: CD4+ T cells from PBMCs cultured with SARS-CoV-2 spike peptides, sampled before COVID-19 vaccination. These receptors were collected from a human donor who received a COVID-19 vaccine.

This clone is medium-sized within its sample. V usage is TRBV3-1 (or the pseudogene TRBV3-2) and J usage is TRBJ2-5, with 9 bases that match TRBD1. The CDR3 length is 17 residues. CDR1 is LGHDT and CDR2 is YNNKEL in the germline V gene (reference sequence). The V segment lost 0 bases and the J segment 1 base; nucleotides outside the gene matches: 6. The CDR3 sequence: CASSQDLLTGGQETQYF. Written as DNA, the CDR3 is TGTGCCAGCAGCCAAGATCTTCTGACAGGGGGCCAAGAGACCCAGTACTTC.

The chain is built from TRBV15 and TRBJ1-5, with D tentatively TRBD1 (5 bases). CDR3 size: 17 residues. The germline gives CDR1 LNHNV, CDR2 YYDKDF (reference sequence). V lost 0 bases to trimming and J lost 0 bases, with 12 bases between them. CDR3 residues: CATSRESAGHSNQPQHF. For the CDR3, the DNA is TGTGCCACCAGCAGAGAGTCGGCAGGGCATAGCAATCAGCCCCAGCATTTT.

The chain employs TRBV27 and TRBJ1-4; perhaps TRBD1 as D (6 bases). This CDR3 has 15 amino acids. Trimming removed 5 bases from V and 8 bases from J, with 18 bases in between. The germline CDR1 and CDR2 sequences are MNHEY and SMNVEV (reference sequence). In DNA form, the CDR3 reads TGTGCCAGCAGTGTCGAGACAGGAGCTGGAGAAAAACTGTTTTTT. It specifies CASSVETGAGEKLFF.

This clone was detected once. The chain carries TRBV6-5 and TRBJ2-7; D is possibly TRBD1 or TRBD2 (6 bases each). Germline V gives CDR1 MNHEY, CDR2 SVGAGI. CDR3 length: 14 residues. V lost 8 bases and J lost 2, with 16 bases in between. Here the CDR3 reads CASGLRGGTYEQYF. DNA for the CDR3: TGTGCCAGCGGCCTCAGGGGAGGAACCTACGAGCAGTACTTC.

This clone was seen only a few times. The chain employs TRBV6-2 or TRBV6-3 and TRBJ2-1; TRBD2 aligns across 8 bases. V was clipped by 4 bases and J by 0 bases; unmatched bases: 8. CDR3 length: 17 residues. CDR1 and CDR2 (germline): MNHEY, SVGEGT. CDR3 DNA: TGTGCCAGCAGTTTCGGACTAGCTCTTAGCTCCTACAATGAGCAGTTCTTC. This codes for CASSFGLALSSYNEQFF.

The chain carries TRBV2 and TRBJ2-4; 11 bases are shared with TRBD2. The CDR3 length is 17 residues. CDR1 SNHLY and CDR2 FYNNEI come from the germline V gene. Unmatched junction bases numbered 11, after V lost 8 bases and J lost 2 bases. CDR3 coding DNA: TGTGCCAGCGGGCTAGCGGGGGGCGTCGATACCAAAAACATTCAGTACTTC. Translating gives CASGLAGGVDTKNIQYF.

V is TRBV10-3 and J is TRBJ2-1, with TRBD2 matching 11 bases. CDR3 length equals 15 residues. The ends lost 5 bases at V and 8 bases at J; junction bases unmatched: 8. CDR1 and CDR2 from the germline V gene are ENHRY and SYGVKD. The CDR3 DNA is TGTGCCATCAGTAATGTAGCGGGAGGGGTGGATGAGCAGTTCTTC. Protein: CAISNVAGGVDEQFF.

The chain combines TRBV12-3 or TRBV12-4 with TRBJ2-3; D is unresolved. The V end lost 8 bases, the J end lost 4 bases, and 4 bases lay between the germline ends. The CDR3 totals 10 residues. CDR3 in amino acids: CASGPDTQYF. The CDR3 DNA reads as TGTGCCAGCGGCCCAGATACGCAGTATTTT.

The CDR3 spells CASSLARSGNGNQPQHF. The CDR3 bases are TGTGCCAGCAGCTTAGCCCGTTCGGGGAACGGCAATCAGCCCCAGCATTTT. This rearrangement joins TRBV7-9 to TRBJ1-5; D gene ambiguous. This CDR3 spans 17 amino acids. V lost 0 bases and J lost 2, with 14 bases in between. CDR1 and CDR2 (germline): SEHNR, FQNEAQ (reference sequence).

The gene calls are TRBV28 and TRBJ1-1, with D tentatively TRBD1 (5 bases). CDR1 is MDHEN, CDR2 SYDVKM, per germline. V lost 1 base and J lost 10, with 19 bases in between. The CDR3 covers 15 residues. Here the CDR3 DNA reads TGTGCCAGCAGTTTATCCACAGGCGCGACTCGAAGAGCTTTCTTT. Amino acids: CASSLSTGATRRAFF.

The chain joins TRBV11-3 to TRBJ2-1, with TRBD2 as a possible D gene (6 bases). The V gene lost 2 bases and the J gene lost 7 bases, with 12 bases spanning the gap. The CDR3 covers 14 residues. Per germline, CDR1 SGHNT and CDR2 YENEEA. CDR3 bases: TGTGCCAGCAGCTTAAGCGGAGGGCGGAATGAGCAGTTCTTC. Translated, it gives CASSLSGGRNEQFF.

J is TRBJ2-1 and V is TRBV5-1; 8 nucleotides align to TRBD2. The CDR3 consists of 16 residues. CDR1 SGHRS and CDR2 YFSETQ come from the germline V gene. The junction had 10 bases not matched to a gene; V was cut back by 0 bases and J by 8 bases. In DNA form, the CDR3 reads TGCGCCAGCAGCTTGGCTCCGGGGGGGGCTGGTCATGAGCAGTTCTTC. Its translation: CASSLAPGGAGHEQFF.

The rearrangement uses TRBV6-2 or TRBV6-3 and TRBJ2-7, with 9 bases that match TRBD2. Germline lookup yields CDR1 MNHEY and CDR2 SVGEGT. After removal of 4 bases from V and 2 bases from J, the junction contained 3 bases not matched to a gene. This CDR3 comprises 14 residues. The CDR3 DNA reads TGTGCCAGCAGTTTTTTAGCGGGAGCCTACGAGCAGTACTTC. This encodes CASSFLAGAYEQYF.

In its sample, this clone was seen a few times. V usage is TRBV9 and J usage is TRBJ2-7; 13 bases line up with TRBD2. V lost 3 bases, J lost 3 bases, and 6 bases stayed unmatched. This CDR3 is built from 16 residues. Looked up from germline, CDR1 is SGDLS and CDR2 is YYNGEE. The CDR3 region has the DNA TGTGCCAGCAGCGGATCCGGGACTAGCGGGGACTACGAGCAGTACTTC. This translates into CASSGSGTSGDYEQYF. The variable domain in full, completed from reference TRBV9 and TRBJ2-7, reads DSGVTQTPKHLITATGQRVTLRCSPRSGDLSVYWYQQSLDQGLQFLIQYYNGEERAKGNILERFSAQQFPDLHSELNLSSLELGDSALYFCASSGSGTSGDYEQYFGPGTRLTVT.

In DNA form, the CDR3 reads TGTGCCAGCAGTCCCTCAGCTGGAAACACCATATATTTT. It translates to CASSPSAGNTIYF. The gene calls are TRBV6-5 and TRBJ1-3; D is unresolved. CDR1 MNHEY and CDR2 SVGAGI come from the germline V gene. The V and J ends lost 5 bases and 2 bases respectively, with 7 bases between them. The CDR3 runs 13 residues.

The rearrangement uses TRBV11-2 and TRBJ1-1; tentatively, D is TRBD1 (5 bases). This CDR3 comprises 17 residues. Germline CDR1 reads SGHAT; CDR2 reads FQNNGV. With 1 base removed from V and 0 bases from J, the gap between germline ends came to 15 bases. The CDR3 region has the DNA TGTGCCAGCAGCTTAGGACGACAGTATAGAGTGAACACTGAAGCTTTCTTT. Its translation is CASSLGRQYRVNTEAFF.

V gene TRBV10-1 combines with J gene TRBJ2-7; 11 bases fit TRBD2. CDR1 is WNHNN, CDR2 SYGVQD, per germline (reference sequence). The CDR3 consists of 18 residues. The ends lost 6 bases at V and 5 bases at J; junction bases unmatched: 18. CDR3 DNA: TGCGCCAGCAGCCCGACACCAGGACTAAGGACTAGCGGGCACGAGCAGTACTTC. It yields the protein CASSPTPGLRTSGHEQYF.

V usage is TRBV18 and J usage is TRBJ1-1; the D gene is possibly TRBD1 (6 bases). CDR3 length: 15 residues. V was clipped by 6 bases and J by 3 bases, with 17 bases between them. Per germline, CDR1 KGHSH and CDR2 LQKENI. The CDR3 bases are TGTGCCAGCTCTCCCCGACAGGTTCGTGACACTGAAGCTTTCTTT. It translates to CASSPRQVRDTEAFF.

The rearrangement joins TRBV2 to TRBJ2-7; TRBD2 matches 10 bases. The CDR3 consists of 13 residues. V trimming: 2 bases; J trimming: 7 bases; junction bases outside the gene matches: 2. Germline CDR1 reads SNHLY; CDR2 reads FYNNEI. The CDR3 is CASSEWTSGEQYF. The CDR3 DNA reads as TGTGCCAGCAGTGAATGGACTAGCGGTGAGCAGTACTTC.